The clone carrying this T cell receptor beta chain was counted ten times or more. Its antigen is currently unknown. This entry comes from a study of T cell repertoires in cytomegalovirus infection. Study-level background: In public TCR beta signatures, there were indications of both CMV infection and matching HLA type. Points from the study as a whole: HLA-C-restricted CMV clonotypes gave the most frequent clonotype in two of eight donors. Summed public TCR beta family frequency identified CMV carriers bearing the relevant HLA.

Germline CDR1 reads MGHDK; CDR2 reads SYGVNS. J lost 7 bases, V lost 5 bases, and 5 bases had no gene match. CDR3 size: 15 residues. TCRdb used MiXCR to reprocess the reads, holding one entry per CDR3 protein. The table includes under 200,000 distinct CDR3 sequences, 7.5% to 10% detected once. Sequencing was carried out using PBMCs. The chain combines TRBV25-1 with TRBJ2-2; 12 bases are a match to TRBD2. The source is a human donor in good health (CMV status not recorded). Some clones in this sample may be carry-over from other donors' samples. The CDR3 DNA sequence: TGTGCCAGCAGTTTCCTAGCGGGAGGGAACGGGGAGCTGTTTTTT. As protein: CASSFLAGGNGELFF.